The 25 T cell receptor beta chains below all came from one sample that was sequenced in a study of human T cells and chemical hapten exposure. Time point defined: patch test 1, 2 weeks after DPC sensitization. The treatment was: therapeutic diphenylcyclopropenone sensitization with weekly scalp DPC. TCRdb re-called the RACE reads with MiXCR, one entry per CDR3 protein. Here the sample spans about 56,000 distinct CDR3 sequences, over 7.5% being singletons. The sequences come from whole blood, collected in connection with sensitization to the hapten diphenylcyclopropenone (DPC). The receptor source for this set is a middle-aged woman with alopecia areata. Some clones in this sample may be carry-over from other donors' samples.

Ten or more counts support this clonotype. The chain employs TRBV28 and TRBJ2-3, with D tentatively TRBD1 or TRBD2 (6 bases each). V dropped 8 bases and J dropped 6 bases, with 18 bases sitting between them. Germline assignment: CDR1 MDHEN and CDR2 SYDVKM. The CDR3 totals 14 residues. The CDR3 protein is CASRRRGRGDTQYF. The DNA of the CDR3 is TGTGCCAGCCGAAGACGGGGGCGAGGGGATACGCAGTATTTT.

This clonotype came up many times. The chain carries TRBV29-1 and TRBJ2-3; tentatively, D is TRBD1 (6 bases). Trimming cost V 4 bases and J 2 bases, with 10 bases left between them. CDR3 length: 13 residues. Germline CDR1 and CDR2: SQVTM and ANQGSEA. CDR3 nucleotide sequence: TGCAGCGTTGCCGGGACATCCACAGATACGCAGTATTTT. Translated: CSVAGTSTDTQYF.

This clonotype was found a few times. The chain couples TRBV20-1 to TRBJ2-7; D unclear. Germline values: CDR1 DFQATT, CDR2 SNEGSKA (reference sequence). This CDR3 has 11 amino acids. V was clipped by 2 bases and J by 4 bases, with 6 bases between them. The CDR3 region has the DNA TGCAGTGCTAGACACCTTTACGAGCAGTACTTC. Translation: CSARHLYEQYF.

This clonotype was picked up many times. This chain's CDR3 is CASSWTPVGEGSYNSPLHF. In DNA, the CDR3 is TGCGCCAGCAGCTGGACCCCGGTAGGGGAAGGCTCCTATAATTCACCCCTCCACTTT. The V gene is TRBV5-1, the J gene TRBJ1-6, with TRBD1 as a possible D gene (5 bases). Trimming shortened V by 3 bases and J by 0 bases, and 19 bases separated the two germline ends. The CDR3 is 19 amino acids. The germline CDR1 and CDR2 sequences are SGHRS and YFSETQ.

This clonotype was counted only a few times. The J gene is TRBJ1-3, the V gene TRBV29-1; 7 bases line up with TRBD1. The CDR3 contains 18 residues. The germline V gene has CDR1 SQVTM and CDR2 ANQGSEA. CDR3 protein: CSANFRGTEPFSGNTIYF. For the CDR3, the DNA is TGCAGTGCTAATTTCCGTGGGACAGAGCCGTTCTCTGGAAACACCATATATTTT.

In its sample, this clonotype was seen many times. The chain joins TRBV12-3 or TRBV12-4 to TRBJ1-5, with D unresolved. The CDR3 runs 12 residues. Trimming removed 1 base from V and 6 bases from J, with 4 bases in between. The CDR3 DNA follows: TGTGCCAGCAGTTTAGGAGGTCAGCCCCAGCATTTT. It specifies CASSLGGQPQHF.

This clonotype was observed many times. The V gene is TRBV7-2, the J gene TRBJ2-4; 9 nucleotides match TRBD1. V lost 5 bases to trimming and J lost 13 bases; unmatched junction nucleotides: 3. The CDR3 contains 11 residues. Germline V gives CDR1 SGHTA, CDR2 FQGNSA. CDR3 nucleotide sequence: TGTGCCAGCAGCCTTGGACAGGGGCAGTACTTC. Translated: CASSLGQGQYF.

This clonotype was seen ten or more times. V usage is TRBV5-5 and J usage is TRBJ2-5; D gene unclear. V was shortened by 4 bases and J by 4 bases, with 14 bases between the two germline ends. In germline, CDR1 is SGHKS, CDR2 YYEKEE (reference sequence). This CDR3 is built from 14 residues. The CDR3 coding sequence is TGTGCCAGCAGCCCCTGGACGCGAGGAGAGACCCAGTACTTC. This gives the protein CASSPWTRGETQYF. Variable domain in full (rest from reference TRBV5-5 and TRBJ2-5): DAGVTQSPTHLIKTRGQQVTLRCSPISGHKSVSWYQQVLGQGPQFIFQYYEKEERGRGNFPDRFSARQFPNYSSELNVNALLLGDSALYLCASSPWTRGETQYFGPGTRLLVL.

The V and J genes are TRBV9 and TRBJ1-1; D may be TRBD1 (5 bases). Trimming removed 4 bases from V and 6 bases from J, with 13 bases in between. The germline gives CDR1 SGDLS, CDR2 YYNGEE. CDR3 length equals 13 residues. For the CDR3, the DNA is TGTGCCAGCAGCATTCTCCCACAGGCTGAAGCTTTCTTT. The encoded protein is CASSILPQAEAFF. Filled out from reference TRBV9 and TRBJ1-1, the complete variable domain reads DSGVTQTPKHLITATGQRVTLRCSPRSGDLSVYWYQQSLDQGLQFLIQYYNGEERAKGNILERFSAQQFPDLHSELNLSSLELGDSALYFCASSILPQAEAFFGQGTRLTVV.

This clonotype was found many times. The V call is TRBV6-2 or TRBV6-3, the J call TRBJ1-1; D uncertain. The CDR3 runs to 13 residues. Germline CDR1 reads MNHEY; CDR2 reads SVGEGT. The ends were cut back, 6 bases at V and 3 bases at J, with 11 bases in the middle. The DNA of the CDR3 is TGTGCCAGCAGCCATGACACATACACTGAAGCTTTCTTT. Its protein is CASSHDTYTEAFF.

This clonotype has ten or more counts. The V call is TRBV28, the J call TRBJ2-6, with 7 bases aligning to TRBD1. This CDR3 is 15 amino acids long. The ends lost 6 bases at V and 0 bases at J; junction bases unmatched: 2. Looked up from germline, CDR1 is MDHEN and CDR2 is SYDVKM. The CDR3 nucleotides are TGTGCCAGCAGGCGACAGGGCTCTGGGGCCAACGTCCTGACTTTC. Protein: CASRRQGSGANVLTF.

This clonotype was seen repeatedly, ten times or more. J is TRBJ2-3 and V is TRBV7-3; D unresolved. The germline gives CDR1 SGHTA, CDR2 FQGTGA. Trimming left V 5 bases short and J 0 bases short, with 18 bases between. The CDR3 is made up of 17 amino acids. The CDR3 DNA follows: TGTGCCAGCAGCCTGGTCCCAGCTGGTGGAAGCACAGATACGCAGTATTTT. Residues: CASSLVPAGGSTDTQYF.

This clonotype was counted ten times or more. V usage is TRBV4-3 and J usage is TRBJ2-2, with 10 bases identical to TRBD1. There are 17 residues in the CDR3. V gave up 0 bases and J gave up 3 bases; unmatched junction bases: 4. The germline CDR1 and CDR2 sequences are LGHNA and YSLEER. The CDR3 loop is CASSQDPGTGDTGELFF. The CDR3, as DNA: TGCGCCAGCAGCCAAGATCCCGGGACAGGGGACACCGGGGAGCTGTTTTTT.

There are many counts of this clonotype. The chain couples TRBV7-9 to TRBJ2-7; D not certain. Germline V gene lookup returns CDR1 SEHNR and CDR2 FQNEAQ (reference sequence). The CDR3 length is 11 residues. V gave up 5 bases and J gave up 3 bases, with 5 bases separating them. CDR3 DNA sequence: TGTGCCAGCAGCACCAACTACGAGCAGTACTTC. This codes for CASSTNYEQYF.

The chain has TRBV13 and TRBJ2-7; TRBD1 aligns across 8 bases. Per the germline V gene, CDR1 is PRHDT and CDR2 is FYEKMQ (reference sequence). CDR3 length: 16 amino acids. Trimming at V came to 5 bases and at J to 5 bases, leaving 14 bases not matched to a gene. The CDR3: CASSAATQGAINEQYF. The CDR3 DNA reads as TGTGCCAGCAGCGCCGCCACCCAGGGGGCGATTAACGAGCAGTACTTC.

V and J are TRBV6-1 and TRBJ1-2; D gene uncertain. V was trimmed by 1 base and J by 5 bases, leaving 8 bases between them. CDR1 is MNHNS and CDR2 is SASEGT in the germline V gene. This CDR3 spans 13 amino acids. The chain's CDR3 is CASSEVRWYGYTF. The DNA of the CDR3 is TGTGCCAGCAGTGAAGTCCGTTGGTATGGCTACACCTTC.

This chain connects TRBV9 to TRBJ2-7, with D maybe TRBD2 (6 bases). The CDR3 contains 13 residues. V lost 3 bases and J lost 2, with 9 bases in between. CDR1 SGDLS and CDR2 YYNGEE come from the germline V gene. CDR3 loop: CASSGGEPYEQYF. CDR3 nucleotides: TGTGCCAGCAGCGGCGGGGAACCCTACGAGCAGTACTTC.

This clonotype occurred a few times. The chain carries TRBV6-5 and TRBJ1-4, with D unresolved. The CDR3 sequence is 16 residues long. Trimming left V 2 bases short and J 4 bases short, with 14 bases between. In germline, CDR1 is MNHEY, CDR2 SVGAGI. In DNA form, the CDR3 reads TGTGCCAGCAGTTACCGAGCAGGCTCAGTTAATGAAAAACTGTTTTTT. Its translation is CASSYRAGSVNEKLFF.

The rearrangement links TRBV15 to TRBJ1-5; perhaps TRBD1 as D (5 bases). Germline CDR1 and CDR2: LNHNV and YYDKDF (reference sequence). V was pared by 3 bases and J by 9 bases, with 18 bases between. The CDR3 is 15 residues long. CDR3 bases: TGTGCCACCAGCAGTGGGGACGGGGTTAGGATGCCCCAGCATTTT. Translating it yields CATSSGDGVRMPQHF.

J is TRBJ2-1 and V is TRBV3-1, with 11 bases lining up with TRBD2. The V gene end was trimmed by 2 bases and the J gene end by 10 bases; junction bases not matched to a gene: 10. CDR1 and CDR2 (germline): LGHDT, YNNKEL (reference sequence). The CDR3 consists of 16 residues. Here the CDR3 DNA reads TGTGCCAGCAGCCAAAGGGGCCTAGCGGGGGGCCGCGAGCAGTTCTTC. It yields the protein CASSQRGLAGGREQFF.

This clonotype has just a few counts. The chain links TRBV5-1 to TRBJ2-7; D is undetermined. Germline V gene sequence: CDR1 SGHRS, CDR2 YFSETQ. The V end was cut by 5 bases, the J end by 3 bases, with 6 bases between. The CDR3 covers 11 residues. CDR3 DNA sequence: TGCGCCAGCAGGGCAAACTACGAGCAGTACTTC. This codes for CASRANYEQYF.

The chain couples TRBV28 to TRBJ2-1; 10 positions agree with TRBD2. V trimming: 6 bases; J trimming: 7 bases; junction bases outside the gene matches: 9. CDR3 size: 15 residues. Germline CDR1 and CDR2: MDHEN and SYDVKM. CDR3 amino acids: CASSPSGGASNEQFF. Written as DNA, the CDR3 is TGTGCCAGCAGCCCCAGCGGGGGGGCATCTAATGAGCAGTTCTTC.

CDR3 bases: TGTGCCAGCAGCCCCTCTTGGGGGGGATCGAACACTGAAGCTTTCTTT. This sequence encodes CASSPSWGGSNTEAFF. The chain links TRBV7-2 to TRBJ1-1; a possible D gene is TRBD1 (5 bases). The V end lost 5 bases, the J end lost 1 base, and 17 bases lay between the germline ends. The CDR3 totals 16 residues. Germline V gives CDR1 SGHTA, CDR2 FQGNSA.

The chain couples TRBV15 to TRBJ2-7; 8 nucleotides match TRBD1. CDR1 is LNHNV, CDR2 YYDKDF, per germline (reference sequence). V gave up 3 bases and J gave up 3 bases; unmatched junction bases: 7. The CDR3 is 15 amino acids. In DNA form, the CDR3 reads TGTGCCACCAGCAGGCCACAGGGGGAGGTCTACGAGCAGTACTTC. This gives the protein CATSRPQGEVYEQYF.

This clonotype was counted a few times. The chain carries TRBV20-1 and TRBJ1-4; D is unresolved. This CDR3 comprises 11 residues. V lost 4 bases to trimming and J lost 8 bases, with 8 bases between them. Germline V gene lookup returns CDR1 DFQATT and CDR2 SNEGSKA (reference sequence). The CDR3, as DNA: TGCAGTGCTAACTGGAGGGAAAAACTGTTTTTT. Protein: CSANWREKLFF.